This T cell receptor beta chain was sequenced during a study of blood T cell repertoires in COVID-19. Overall study context: Acute-phase and convalescent COVID-19 samples originated in the United States, Italy and Spain. PBMCs, B-cell-depleted T cells, or T cells provided the cDNA or gDNA that made up the material.

Germline V CDR1 and CDR2: KGHDR, SFDVKD. The ends lost 4 bases at V and 7 bases at J; junction bases unmatched: 12. The CDR3 spans 16 residues. Profiled with immunoSEQ multiplex PCR; TCRdb holds only in-frame clones, not every one. In the table there are approximately 230,000 clones, 70% to 90% of which are singletons. The TCR sequence derives from a woman aged 45-65 years with acute COVID-19. The sequenced material came from PBMCs or T cells enriched from blood (not recorded which). V gene TRBV24-1 combines with J gene TRBJ2-1, with 7 bases lining up with TRBD2. CDR3 nucleotides: TGTGCCACCAGTGACTCCCGACTAGCCGCGGAAAATGAGCAGTTCTTC. As protein: CATSDSRLAAENEQFF.